This T cell receptor beta chain comes out of a study of T-cell reconstitution after alpha-beta-depleted transplantation in children (dated by TCRdb to the mid-2010s). Background on the whole study: Using TCR repertoire profiling, the study quantitatively followed how T-cell immune reconstitution unfolded in children after TCRalphabeta/CD19-depleted allogeneic hematopoietic cell transplantation.

Broader findings and caveats from the paper: The apparently early alphabetaT-cell count recovery about two months after transplant was reportedly dependent on only several hundred rapidly expanded clones derived from non-depleted graft cells. Over the following months the frequencies of hyperexpanded clones went down, and after one year T-cell counts and TCRbeta diversity were mostly credited to newly produced T cells. In some patients, the high TCRbeta diversity seen at day 60 was put down to recipient T cells and intrathymic progenitors that had survived conditioning.

Sample treatment or condition, as interpreted from the label and publication: allogeneic hematopoietic cell transplantation with graft depleted of TCRalphabeta T cells and CD19 B cells. TCRalphabeta/CD19-depleted allogeneic hematopoietic cell grafts were given to the transplant recipients, all of whom were children. This clonotype was found a few times. Its antigen remains unidentified. Base quality data are lacking; no much larger clone is found one base away. Library preparation employed PCR. The sequencer was an Illumina HiSeq 2500. TCR library preparation used molecular barcoding, with unique molecular identifiers applied to normalize quantification of the TCRbeta repertoire. Clones were called with MiXCR by TCRdb after fastp trimmed the public reads at Q25, and only in-frame beta chains were retained. Duplicate CDR3 protein sequences are folded into a single record with the most common DNA and genes. Present in this sample are tens of thousands of distinct CDR3 sequences, under 60% of which were seen just once. The top ten clones comprise around two fifths of the sample.

From a lookup of the germline V gene (reference sequence), CDR1 and CDR2 are DFQATT and SNEGSKA. There are 18 amino acids in the CDR3, from cysteine to phenylalanine inclusive. The CDR3 DNA has 54 bases and is translated from base 1. Deletion took 0 bases off V and 2 bases off J, with a span of 22 bases between the germline ends. Sequencing was performed on peripheral blood, taken before TCRalphabeta/CD19-depleted stem cell transplant. The source is a boy in the first two years of life with SCID, due to receive a stem cell transplant. The chain is made from TRBV20-1 and TRBJ2-5; a tentative D match to TRBD2 spans 5 bases. The nucleotide sequence is given as TGCAGTGCTAGAGATATGGGGTTGGGAGAAGGGCCTCAAGAGACCCAGTACTTC. It translates as CSARDMGLGEGPQETQYF.